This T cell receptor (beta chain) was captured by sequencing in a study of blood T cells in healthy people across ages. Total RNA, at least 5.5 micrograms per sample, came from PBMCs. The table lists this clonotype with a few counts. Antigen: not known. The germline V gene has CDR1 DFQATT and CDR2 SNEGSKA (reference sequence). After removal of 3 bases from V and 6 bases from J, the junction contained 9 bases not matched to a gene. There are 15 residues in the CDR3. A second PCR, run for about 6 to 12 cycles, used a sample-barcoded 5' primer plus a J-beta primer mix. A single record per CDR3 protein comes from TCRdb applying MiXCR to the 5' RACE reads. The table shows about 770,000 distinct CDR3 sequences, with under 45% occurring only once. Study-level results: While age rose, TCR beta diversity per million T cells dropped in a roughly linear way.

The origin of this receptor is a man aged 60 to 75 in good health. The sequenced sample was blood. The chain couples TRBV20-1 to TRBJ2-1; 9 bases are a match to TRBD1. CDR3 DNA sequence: TGCAGTGCTAGTAGGGCGGGACAGGGTGGCAATGAGCAGTTCTTC. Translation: CSASRAGQGGNEQFF.